What follows describes a single T cell receptor (beta chain). The sample belongs to a study of blood T cell repertoires in COVID-19. Original data processing: Estimation of nucleated cell counts was performed using reference gene primer amplification. Some clones are missing from TCRdb's copy, which holds only in-frame ones; the method was immunoSEQ multiplex PCR. The V and J calls and the clone size are those of that table, but D and trimming were determined from the DNA. The table shows 450,000 to 500,000 clones, with about nine tenths occurring only once. Participant age was roughly 18 to 95 years, and participants resided in fewer than 30 US areas. Allocation to cohorts depended on clinical history reported by the participants. This sequence was found in a woman aged 18-35 years who had recovered from COVID-19. The sequencing input was PBMCs or T cells enriched from blood (not recorded which).

CDR3 in DNA: TGTGCCAGCAGGAGAAGGGGGACCCGCGAGGTCAATGAGCAGTTCTTC. This translates into CASRRRGTREVNEQFF. V is TRBV21-1 and J is TRBJ2-1; TRBD1 reflects the table's D call only, with no check against the DNA. TRBV21-1 is labeled a pseudogene. The CDR3 consists of 16 residues.